Described below is a single T cell receptor (beta chain) sequence and its context. The antigen remains unidentified. The CDR3 has 14 residues. V was trimmed by 7 bases and J by 5 bases, leaving 17 bases between them. Germline V CDR1 and CDR2: SNHLY, FYNNEI. This entry is derived from a study of siplizumab effects on memory and regulatory T cells. General observations from the study: Alloreactive clones mapping to unstimulated subsets formed only a minor fraction. The majority of clones, roughly 75-97% of proliferating CD4+ or CD8+ clones, lacked an assignable naive or memory phenotype. Naive T cells, seemingly more diverse than memory cells, seemed major alloresponse contributors.

Assays covered 85,000 to 100,000 TCR templates per sample. Here immunoSEQ multiplex PCR was the method, and the copy in TCRdb shows in-frame clones only, minus some. The repertoire includes 100,000 to 120,000 clones, roughly 89% of them detected once, and approximately 1.2% sits in the top ten. The TCR was taken from a human donor in good health. Sequencing was performed on CD4+ T cells sorted from blood. This sequence joins TRBV2 and TRBJ2-5; the D gene is possibly TRBD1 (5 bases). The CDR3 protein is CASKINRQSETQYF. The CDR3 region has the DNA TGTGCCAGCAAAATCAACAGACAGTCGGAGACCCAGTACTTC.